The present T cell receptor (beta chain) was sequenced within a study of CD8 T cells in Susac syndrome. Random hexamers served to reverse transcribe roughly 0.45 to 1 ug RNA. Multiplex immunoSEQ PCR targeted 54 Vbeta and 13 Jbeta TCR beta segments. MiXCR was run by TCRdb on the immunoSEQ multiplex PCR reads, yielding one entry per CDR3 protein. This sample has some 450,000 distinct CDR3 sequences, with more than 70% found just once. Germline V lookup: CDR1 MNHNS, CDR2 SASEGT. V gave up 6 bases and J gave up 1 base; unmatched junction bases: 9. This CDR3 contains 16 residues. Sequencing was carried out using CD8+ T cells from PBMCs. This chain links TRBV6-1 with TRBJ2-1; TRBD2 matches 7 bases. The receptor comes from a human donor with multiple sclerosis. The CDR3 DNA sequence: TGTGCCAGCAGATTCTTGGGGGGGGGATCCTACAATGAGCAGTTCTTC. Protein sequence: CASRFLGGGSYNEQFF.